This T cell receptor beta chain emerged from a study of STAT3 mutations in large granular lymphocyte leukemia. Some clones are missing from TCRdb's copy, which holds only in-frame ones; the method was immunoSEQ multiplex PCR. The sample holds some 10,000 clones, around 49% seen once. The sample holds a few counts of this clone. Its antigen is unidentified. V was pared by 8 bases and J by 7 bases, with 11 bases between. Germline V gene data show CDR1 as MNHNS and CDR2 as SASEGT. The CDR3 sequence is 12 residues long. Regarding the study as a whole: Clonal expansion was inferred from samples taken at other timepoints. Every T-cell large granular lymphocyte leukemia patient had at least one immunodominant TCR beta clonotype.

The TCR comes from a boy aged 5-17 years with T-cell large granular lymphocyte leukemia. Some clones in this sample may be carry-over from other donors' samples. The chain recombines TRBV6-1 with TRBJ2-2; TRBD2 might be the D (6 bases). Sequencing was done on a sample of peripheral blood mononuclear cells. In DNA, the CDR3 is TGTGCCAGCGGAGGGGTGTACGGGGAGCTGTTTTTT. Amino acid sequence: CASGGVYGELFF.